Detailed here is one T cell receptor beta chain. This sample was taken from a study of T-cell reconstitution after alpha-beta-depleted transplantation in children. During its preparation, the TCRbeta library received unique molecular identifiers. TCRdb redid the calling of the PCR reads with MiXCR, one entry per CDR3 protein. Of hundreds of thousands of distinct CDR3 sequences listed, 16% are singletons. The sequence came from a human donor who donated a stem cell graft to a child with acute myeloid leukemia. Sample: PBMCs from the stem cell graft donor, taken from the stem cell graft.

The CDR3 loop reads CASSKPSTTKTGPLSYNEQFF. The CDR3 region has the DNA TGTGCCAGCAGCAAGCCGTCTACCACAAAAACAGGCCCCTTATCCTACAATGAGCAGTTCTTC. This sequence joins TRBV21-1 and TRBJ2-1; the D call of TRBD2 is as the table states it, not checked on the DNA. TRBV21-1 is assigned pseudogene status. The CDR3 extends over 21 amino acids.